These 6 T cell receptor beta chains were sequenced from one sample in a study of tumor and adjacent non-tumor tissue in lung cancer. The library came from three nested PCR rounds adapted from ARM-PCR protocols. Each CDR3 protein is one row after TCRdb ran MiXCR on the multiplex PCR reads. The table lists 75,000 to 80,000 distinct CDR3 sequences, about 80% of them singletons, with under 50% in the top ten. RNA was extracted from bulk tissue without any cell sorting. The normal lung tissue was taken more than 3 cm from the tumor edge. Sequencing was done on a sample of distant non-tumor lung tissue. Receptor source: a man between 65 and 80 years old with non-small cell lung cancer.

With respect to this clonotype: Its ends do not fully match the called genes, so a read error is possible. The gene calls are TRBV11-2 and TRBJ2-2; weak D call: TRBD1 (6 bases). CDR1 is SGHAT and CDR2 is FQNNGV in the germline V gene. This CDR3 contains 16 residues. The chain's CDR3 is CASNLVGTGIAGELFF. DNA for the CDR3: TGTGCCAGCAACTTAGTGGGCACAGGGATTGCTGGGGAGCTGTTTTTT.

The sample holds a few counts of this clonotype. J is TRBJ1-3 and V is TRBV12-3 or TRBV12-4, with 9 nucleotides matching TRBD1. J was trimmed by 3 bases and V by 9 bases; bases with no gene match: 18. The CDR3 runs 18 residues. The CDR3 region has the DNA TGTGCCAGTAGTCGTCACGGGACAGGGATCGGCTTTGGAAACACCATATATTTT. This encodes CASSRHGTGIGFGNTIYF.

Comments on this clonotype: One junction end does not reproduce the germline sequence, and a read error may be involved. The chain has TRBV28 and TRBJ2-7; D tentatively fits TRBD1 or TRBD2 (6 bases each). Germline V CDR1 and CDR2: MDHEN, SYDVKM. This CDR3 comprises 14 residues. The chain's CDR3 is CAISPRTGAYKQYF. The CDR3 DNA is TGTGCCATCAGTCCCAGGACGGGGGCCTACAAGCAGTACTTC.

Only a few counts were recorded for this clonotype. At one end, the junction sequence differs from germline, possibly due to a read error. The V call is TRBV11-2, the J call TRBJ2-7; TRBD1 agrees at 8 bases. CDR3 size: 14 residues. Germline CDR1 is SGHAT and CDR2 is FQNNGV. CDR3 in amino acids: CASSLGQVSYDEYF. In DNA form, the CDR3 reads TGTGCCAGCAGCCTGGGACAGGTCTCCTACGATGAGTATTTC.

For this clonotype: The junction departs from the called germline gene at one end, perhaps through a read error. V usage is TRBV10-2 and J usage is TRBJ2-5; D may be TRBD2 (6 bases). The germline gives CDR1 WSHSY, CDR2 SAAADI. The CDR3 consists of 14 residues. The CDR3 sequence: CPSRTGLIQETKYF. The CDR3, as DNA: TGCCCCAGCAGGACGGGACTGATCCAAGAGACCAAGTACTTC.

Remarks on this clonotype: The germline gene is not matched at one end of the junction; a read error may be the cause. The chain carries TRBV4-3 and TRBJ2-7; 7 bases fit TRBD2. CDR3 length equals 15 residues. Germline V lookup: CDR1 LGHNA, CDR2 YSLEER. CDR3 in amino acids: CANSQDRDYGYEQYF. Here the CDR3 DNA reads TGCGCCAACAGCCAAGACCGGGACTATGGATACGAACAGTACTTC.